The clone carrying this T cell receptor (beta chain) was counted a single time. What it recognizes is unknown. Libraries were prepared by immunoSEQ multiplex PCR; TCRdb keeps only in-frame clonotypes and omits some of them. The table has 60,000 or so clones, 94% seen once. Before the COVID-19 pandemic, during about 2011-2019, CD4+ T cells were taken from unexposed donors. The junction had 0 bases not matched to a gene; V was cut back by 3 bases and J by 2 bases. CDR1 MDHEN and CDR2 SYDVKM come from the germline V gene. The CDR3 totals 13 residues. This entry is derived from a study of CD4 T cells in relation to SARS-CoV-2 and coronaviruses. Whole-study findings and limits: Crossreactive clones expanded significantly less to SARS-CoV-2 than monoreactive clones. No crossreactivity against non-spike viral proteins was tested here.

The rearrangement links TRBV28 to TRBJ2-7; 8 bases are shared with TRBD2. The TCR comes from a human donor in good health. The sample comprised naive CD4+ T cells from PBMCs. As for subset: naive CD4+ T cells isolated by negative enrichment. Written as DNA, the CDR3 is TGTGCCAGCAGTTTTAGCGGGGCCTACGAGCAGTACTTC. Translation gives CASSFSGAYEQYF.